This TCR beta chain originates from a study of T-cell reconstitution after alpha-beta-depleted transplantation in children. Overall study findings and caveats: Some patients showed high day-60 TCRbeta diversity, which derived from surviving recipient T cells and thymic progenitors. At one year after transplant, newly produced T cells mostly accounted for T-cell counts and diversity. Alpha-beta T cells present about two months after transplant were reported to originate from several hundred expanded graft clones.

This clonotype was counted ten times or more. Its antigen is still unknown. V was clipped by 0 bases and J by 0 bases; unmatched bases: 1. Germline V gene sequence: CDR1 SGHNT, CDR2 YYREEE (reference sequence). The CDR3 is made up of 15 amino acids. TCRbeta library preparation incorporated unique molecular identifiers. TCRdb called the PCR reads again in MiXCR, with one record for every CDR3 protein. Here the sample spans around 450,000 distinct CDR3 sequences, roughly a tenth being singletons. The clonotype was recovered from a child aged 2 to 10 with inherited bone marrow failure, due to receive a stem cell transplant. This rearrangement joins TRBV5-4 to TRBJ2-7; 9 bases map to TRBD2. The sequences come from PBMCs, collected before TCRalphabeta/CD19-depleted stem cell transplant. CDR3 DNA sequence: TGTGCCAGCAGCTTGGGACTAGCGGACTCCTACGAGCAGTACTTC. As protein: CASSLGLADSYEQYF.